The T cell receptor beta chain under discussion was sequenced for a study of blood T cell repertoires in COVID-19 (dated by TCRdb to the early 2020s). In terms of the full investigation: Samples from collaborators originated in the United States, Italy and Spain and spanned both the acute and convalescent phases of COVID-19. Nearly every sample came with metadata listing a de-identified subject ID, COVID-19 status, age in years and sex. Where HLA class I and class II types were available, the types were taken from metadata supplied by the sample provider, not from assay-based typing. Samples came from the ongoing ImmuneRACE study (first 160 participants) plus 1,254 subjects from 6 global collaborators. The dataset comprised deeply sampled blood TCRbeta repertoires from subjects exposed to, actively infected with, or recovered from COVID-19. The repertoires were made available in a free public database intended to serve as a resource for research on the immune response to SARS-CoV-2. The prospective study material was composed of cDNA or gDNA derived from T cells, B-cell-depleted T cells, or PBMCs.

A few counts support this clone. No antigen is known for it. The record has no base qualities; no much larger clone is one base away. Other DNA sequences in this sample translate to the same CDR3. Participants in the prospective study were aged about 18 to 100 years, lived in 20 to 25 United States geographic areas, and enrolled through a virtual design. In the prospective study, cohorts were assigned on the basis of participant-reported clinical history obtained from a screening survey and a study questionnaire. Recovered participants in ImmuneRACE Cohort 3 were defined by two consecutive negative NP/OP PCR tests, clearance by a healthcare professional, or resolution of symptoms. In the prospective study, whole blood, serum and a nasopharyngeal or oropharyngeal swab were collected from each participant by mobile phlebotomists. Additional blood draws and questionnaires over an approximately 2-month period could optionally be provided by prospective study participants. Prospective study blood samples were shipped either frozen or at room temperature before DNA extraction.

As encoded in the germline V gene, CDR1 is SNHLY while CDR2 is FYNNEI. The cysteine opens and the phenylalanine closes a CDR3 of 12 amino acids. Only the CDR3 part of the read is kept: 36 bases, read in frame from the first base. The V and J ends are trimmed by 5 bases and 4 bases, leaving 9 bases between them. TCRbeta CDR3 regions were amplified from genomic DNA by means of the immunoSEQ Assay, a bias-controlled multiplex PCR. In the paper's pipeline: The number of nucleated cells in each sample was estimated from the amplification of reference gene primers within the assay. Sequence reads were collapsed and filtered to measure the absolute abundance of every unique TCRbeta CDR3 rearrangement. For each sample, productive Simpson clonality was calculated as the square root of Simpson's diversity index across productive rearrangements. TCRdb retrieved this table from immuneACCESS and kept in-frame rearrangements only. Not all clones are present; in checked studies, unresolved V genes account for under half, and no reason is known for the remainder. The DNA gave D and trimming, while V, J and clone size come from that table. This sample lists about 380,000 clones; approximately 84% were detected once. The top ten hold approximately 3.1% of the sample.

Points the paper makes about the study in general: How much clinical and demographic metadata was included differed by source and by participant, and the metadata was provided uncurated.

Sequencing input: PBMCs or T cells enriched from blood (not recorded which). This chain joins TRBV2 to TRBJ2-7; perhaps TRBD1 is the D gene, with 5 bases matching. The clonotype comes from a woman younger than 45 who had recovered from COVID-19. The nucleotide sequence is TGTGCCAGCAGTAAACAGGCGTACGAGCAGTACTTC. It translates to CASSKQAYEQYF.